This T cell receptor beta chain was identified during a study of blood T cell repertoires in COVID-19. Profiled with immunoSEQ multiplex PCR; TCRdb holds only in-frame clones, not every one. The sample consists of 300,000 to 350,000 clones, about nine tenths of them appearing once. V lost 0 bases and J 5 bases, leaving 17 bases between the germline ends. The CDR3 is 16 residues long. Germline CDR1 reads SQVTM; CDR2 reads ANQGSEA. This TCR derives from a woman in her thirties with COVID-19, enrolled during active disease. This chain uses TRBV29-1 with TRBJ2-1; D is uncertain. Sequencing was carried out using peripheral blood. The CDR3 protein is CSVEDLVQLVDNEQFF. The CDR3 DNA reads as TGCAGCGTTGAAGATCTCGTCCAGTTGGTGGACAATGAGCAGTTCTTC.